The 7 T cell receptor beta chains presented below share a single source sample, sequenced in a study of graft-versus-host responses after intestinal transplantation. Profiling relied on immunoSEQ multiplex PCR, and the TCRdb table lists in-frame clones only, not all of them. Of about 97,000 clones in the sample, 90% were seen once. The material sequenced was PBMCs, taken approximately 420 days after intestinal transplant. The source is a human patient who received an intestinal transplant, so some T cells may come from the graft donor.

The CDR3 bases are TGTGCCAGCACCCCCCACTCCGGGACAGCATACGAGCAGTACTTC. Encoded protein: CASTPHSGTAYEQYF. The rearrangement joins TRBV6-5 to TRBJ2-7, with 7 bases lining up with TRBD1. This CDR3 comprises 15 residues. Germline loops: CDR1 MNHEY, CDR2 SVGAGI. Germline trimming cut 7 bases from V and 4 bases from J; bases unmatched to any gene: 13.

V and J are TRBV7-9 and TRBJ2-1; 10 bases match TRBD2. This CDR3 spans 19 amino acids. Losses at the gene ends were 6 bases for V and 0 bases for J; bases not matched to a gene: 14. CDR1 is SEHNR, CDR2 FQNEAQ, per germline (reference sequence). The CDR3 nucleotides are TGTGCCAGCAGAGGATTCCTAGCGGGGGCCTTCAACTCCTACAATGAGCAGTTCTTC. It is translated as CASRGFLAGAFNSYNEQFF.

This chain connects TRBV9 to TRBJ1-2; D gene unclear. Trimming left V 0 bases short and J 3 bases short, with 12 bases between. The CDR3 consists of 15 residues. CDR1 SGDLS and CDR2 YYNGEE come from the germline V gene. In DNA form, the CDR3 reads TGTGCCAGCAGCGTAGGTAGCAGTCACGACTATGGCTACACCTTC. It yields the protein CASSVGSSHDYGYTF.

The chain uses TRBV6-1 and TRBJ1-2; D is uncertain. Trimming left V 4 bases short and J 0 bases short, with 12 bases between. The CDR3 sequence is 15 residues long. In germline, CDR1 is MNHNS, CDR2 SASEGT. This chain's CDR3 is CASSGRTSANYGYTF. CDR3 nucleotides: TGTGCCAGCAGTGGGAGGACGTCAGCTAACTATGGCTACACCTTC.

The chain recombines TRBV7-9 with TRBJ1-2; TRBD1 is a possible D gene (5 bases). CDR3 length: 13 amino acids. The germline V and J ends were trimmed by 5 bases and 7 bases, with 14 bases remaining between them. Germline assignment: CDR1 SEHNR and CDR2 FQNEAQ (reference sequence). The CDR3 sequence: CASSPSGSSGYTF. CDR3 DNA sequence: TGTGCCAGCAGCCCCTCAGGGTCGAGTGGCTACACCTTC.

The J gene is TRBJ1-5, the V gene TRBV6-1; possible D gene TRBD1, 6 bases. Trimming pared 1 base from V and 2 bases from J, leaving 9 bases between. Per germline, CDR1 MNHNS and CDR2 SASEGT. CDR3 length equals 15 residues. CDR3 in DNA: TGTGCCAGCAGTGAAGAACAGGGCGGCAATCAGCCCCAGCATTTT. This encodes CASSEEQGGNQPQHF.

The chain is built from TRBV5-6 and TRBJ1-2; D is unclear. V lost 6 bases to trimming and J lost 3 bases, with 9 bases between them. Germline assignment: CDR1 SGHDT and CDR2 YYEEEE. The CDR3 is 12 amino acids. CDR3 nucleotides: TGTGCCAGCATCGGCAGAGACTATGGCTACACCTTC. It encodes CASIGRDYGYTF.